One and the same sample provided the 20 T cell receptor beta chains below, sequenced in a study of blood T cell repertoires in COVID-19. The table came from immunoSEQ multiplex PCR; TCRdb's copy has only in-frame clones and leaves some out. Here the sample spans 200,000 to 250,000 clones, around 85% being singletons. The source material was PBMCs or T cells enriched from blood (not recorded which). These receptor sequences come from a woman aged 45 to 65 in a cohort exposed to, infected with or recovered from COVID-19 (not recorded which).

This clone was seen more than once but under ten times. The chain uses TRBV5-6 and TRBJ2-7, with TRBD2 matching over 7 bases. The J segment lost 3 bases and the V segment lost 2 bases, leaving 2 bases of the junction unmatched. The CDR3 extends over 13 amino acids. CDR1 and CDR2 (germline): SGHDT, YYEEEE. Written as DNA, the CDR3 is TGTGCCAGCAGCTTCGGGACTAACTACGAGCAGTACTTC. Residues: CASSFGTNYEQYF.

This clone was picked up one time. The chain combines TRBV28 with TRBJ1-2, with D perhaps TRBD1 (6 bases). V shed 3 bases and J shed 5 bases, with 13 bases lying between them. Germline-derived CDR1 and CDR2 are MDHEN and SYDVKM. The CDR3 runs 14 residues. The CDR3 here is CASSFHGRGYGYTF. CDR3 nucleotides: TGTGCCAGCAGTTTTCACGGCAGGGGATATGGCTACACCTTC.

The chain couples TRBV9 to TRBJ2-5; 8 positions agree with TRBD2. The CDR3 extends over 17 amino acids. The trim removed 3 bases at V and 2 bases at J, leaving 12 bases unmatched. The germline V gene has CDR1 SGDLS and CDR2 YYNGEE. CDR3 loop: CASSERSGGVPQETQYF. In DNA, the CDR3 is TGTGCCAGCAGCGAACGGAGCGGGGGCGTTCCTCAAGAGACCCAGTACTTC.

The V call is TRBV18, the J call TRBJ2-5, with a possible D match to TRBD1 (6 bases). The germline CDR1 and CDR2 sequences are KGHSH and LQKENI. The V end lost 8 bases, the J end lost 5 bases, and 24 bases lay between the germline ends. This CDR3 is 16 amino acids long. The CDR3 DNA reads TGTGCCAGCCATTCACAGGGTATCGTTAACAGGGAGACCCAGTACTTC. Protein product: CASHSQGIVNRETQYF.

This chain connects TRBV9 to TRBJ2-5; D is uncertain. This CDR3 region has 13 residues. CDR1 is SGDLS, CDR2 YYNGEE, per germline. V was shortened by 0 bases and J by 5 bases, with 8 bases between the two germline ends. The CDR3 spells CASSVGLVETQYF. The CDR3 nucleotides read TGTGCCAGCAGCGTAGGGCTGGTTGAGACCCAGTACTTC.

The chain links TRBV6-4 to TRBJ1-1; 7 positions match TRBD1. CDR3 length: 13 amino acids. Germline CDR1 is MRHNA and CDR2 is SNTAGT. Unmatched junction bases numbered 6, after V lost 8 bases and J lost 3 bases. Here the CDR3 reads CASPARGHTEAFF. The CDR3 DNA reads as TGTGCCAGCCCAGCGAGGGGGCACACTGAAGCTTTCTTT.

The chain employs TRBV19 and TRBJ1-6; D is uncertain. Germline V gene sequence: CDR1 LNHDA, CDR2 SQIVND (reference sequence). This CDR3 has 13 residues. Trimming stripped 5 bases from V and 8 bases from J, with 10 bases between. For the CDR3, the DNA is TGTGCCAGTAGTCCTCGCGGGTATTCACCCCTCCACTTT. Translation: CASSPRGYSPLHF.

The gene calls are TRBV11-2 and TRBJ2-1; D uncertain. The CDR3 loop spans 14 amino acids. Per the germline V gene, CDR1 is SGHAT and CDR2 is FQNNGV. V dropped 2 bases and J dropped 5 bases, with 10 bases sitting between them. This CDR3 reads CASSLFLADNEQFF. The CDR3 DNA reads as TGTGCCAGCAGCTTATTCCTCGCGGACAATGAGCAGTTCTTC.

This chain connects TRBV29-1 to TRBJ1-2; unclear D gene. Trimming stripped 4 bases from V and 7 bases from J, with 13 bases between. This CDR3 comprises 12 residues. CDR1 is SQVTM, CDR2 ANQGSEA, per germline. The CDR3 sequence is CSVVDLLRGYTF. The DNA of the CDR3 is TGCAGCGTTGTGGACTTACTGCGTGGCTACACCTTC.

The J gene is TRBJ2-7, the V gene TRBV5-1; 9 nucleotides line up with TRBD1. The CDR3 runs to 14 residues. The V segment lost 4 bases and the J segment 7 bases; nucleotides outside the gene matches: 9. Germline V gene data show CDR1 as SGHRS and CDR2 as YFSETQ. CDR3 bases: TGCGCCAGCAGCGTCGGGACAGGGTTTTTGGAGCAGTACTTC. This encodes CASSVGTGFLEQYF.

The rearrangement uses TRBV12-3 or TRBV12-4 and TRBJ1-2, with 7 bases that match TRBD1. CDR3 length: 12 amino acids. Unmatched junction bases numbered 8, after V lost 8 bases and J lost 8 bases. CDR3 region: CASRFDRAGYTF. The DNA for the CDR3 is TGTGCCAGCCGCTTCGACAGGGCAGGCTACACCTTC.

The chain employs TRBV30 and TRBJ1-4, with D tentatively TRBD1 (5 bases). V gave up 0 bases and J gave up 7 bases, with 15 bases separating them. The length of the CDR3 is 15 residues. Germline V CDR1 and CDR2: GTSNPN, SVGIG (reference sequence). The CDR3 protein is CAWSVQVGGGEKLFF. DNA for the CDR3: TGTGCCTGGAGTGTACAAGTGGGGGGAGGTGAAAAACTGTTTTTT.

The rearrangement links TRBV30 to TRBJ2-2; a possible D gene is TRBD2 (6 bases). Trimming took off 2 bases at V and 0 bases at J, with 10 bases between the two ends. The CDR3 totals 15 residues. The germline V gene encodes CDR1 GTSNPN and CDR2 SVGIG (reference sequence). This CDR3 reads CAWSFGGSNTGELFF. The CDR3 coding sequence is TGTGCCTGGAGTTTTGGGGGGTCGAACACCGGGGAGCTGTTTTTT.

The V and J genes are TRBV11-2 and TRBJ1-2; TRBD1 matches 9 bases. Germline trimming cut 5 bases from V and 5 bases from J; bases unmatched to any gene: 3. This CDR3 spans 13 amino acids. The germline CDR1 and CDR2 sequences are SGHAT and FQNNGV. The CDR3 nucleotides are TGTGCCAGCAGCGCGGGACAGGGTTATGGCTACACCTTC. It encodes CASSAGQGYGYTF. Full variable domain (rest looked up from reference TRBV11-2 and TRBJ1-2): EAGVAQSPRYKIIEKRQSVAFWCNPISGHATLYWYQQILGQGPKLLIQFQNNGVVDDSQLPKDRFSAERLKGVDSTLKIQPAKLEDSAVYLCASSAGQGYGYTFGSGTRLTVV.

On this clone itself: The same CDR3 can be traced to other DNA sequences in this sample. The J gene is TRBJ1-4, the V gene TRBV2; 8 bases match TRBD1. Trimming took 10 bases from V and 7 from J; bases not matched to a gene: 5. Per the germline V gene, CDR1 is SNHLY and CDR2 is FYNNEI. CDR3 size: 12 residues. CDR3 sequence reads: CATGQGGEKLFF. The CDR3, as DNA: TGTGCCACCGGACAGGGAGGTGAAAAACTGTTTTTT.

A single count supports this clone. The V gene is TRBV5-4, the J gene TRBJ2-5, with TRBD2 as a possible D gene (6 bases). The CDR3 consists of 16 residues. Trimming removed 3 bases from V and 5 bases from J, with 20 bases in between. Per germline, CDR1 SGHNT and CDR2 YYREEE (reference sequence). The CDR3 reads CASSSWLAGGLETQYF. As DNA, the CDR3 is TGTGCCAGCAGCTCTTGGCTAGCCGGGGGTCTGGAGACCCAGTACTTC.

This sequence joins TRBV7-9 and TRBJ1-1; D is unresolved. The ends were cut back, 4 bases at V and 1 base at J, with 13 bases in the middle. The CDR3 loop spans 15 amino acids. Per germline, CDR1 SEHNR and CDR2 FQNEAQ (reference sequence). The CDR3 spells CASSSTTGKNTEAFF. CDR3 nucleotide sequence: TGTGCCAGCAGCTCCACGACCGGGAAGAACACTGAAGCTTTCTTT.

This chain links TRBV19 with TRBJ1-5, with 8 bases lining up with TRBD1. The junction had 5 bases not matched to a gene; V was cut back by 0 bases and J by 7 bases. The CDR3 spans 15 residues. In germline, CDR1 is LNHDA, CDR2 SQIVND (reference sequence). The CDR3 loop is CASSIDRGPRQPQHF. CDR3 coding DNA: TGTGCCAGTAGTATAGACAGGGGGCCAAGACAGCCCCAGCATTTT.

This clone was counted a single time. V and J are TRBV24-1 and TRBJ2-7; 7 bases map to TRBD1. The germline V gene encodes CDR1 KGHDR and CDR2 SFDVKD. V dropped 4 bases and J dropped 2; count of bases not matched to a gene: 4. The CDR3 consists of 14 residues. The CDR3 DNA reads TGTGCCACCAGTGACTCCGGGACAGCCTACGAGCAGTACTTC. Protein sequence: CATSDSGTAYEQYF.

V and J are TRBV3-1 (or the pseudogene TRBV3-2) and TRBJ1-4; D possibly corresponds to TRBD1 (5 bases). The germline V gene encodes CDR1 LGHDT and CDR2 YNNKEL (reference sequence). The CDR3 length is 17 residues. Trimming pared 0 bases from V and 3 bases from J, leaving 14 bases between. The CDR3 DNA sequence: TGTGCCAGCAGCCAAGACAGGGTTATAGGGTCTAATGAAAAACTGTTTTTT. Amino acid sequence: CASSQDRVIGSNEKLFF.